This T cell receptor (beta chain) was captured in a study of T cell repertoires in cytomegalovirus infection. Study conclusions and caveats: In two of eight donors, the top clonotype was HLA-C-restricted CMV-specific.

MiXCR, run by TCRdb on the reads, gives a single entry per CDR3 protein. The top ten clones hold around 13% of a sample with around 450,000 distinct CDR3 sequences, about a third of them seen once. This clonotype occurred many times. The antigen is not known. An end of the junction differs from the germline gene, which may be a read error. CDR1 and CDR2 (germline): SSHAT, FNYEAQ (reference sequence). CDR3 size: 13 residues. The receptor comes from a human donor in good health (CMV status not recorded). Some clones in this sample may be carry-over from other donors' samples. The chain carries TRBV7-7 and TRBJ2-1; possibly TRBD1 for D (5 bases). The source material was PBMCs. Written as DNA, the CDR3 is TGTGCTAGCAGCCATCAGGGTACGAGTGAGCAGTTCTTC. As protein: CASSHQGTSEQFF.